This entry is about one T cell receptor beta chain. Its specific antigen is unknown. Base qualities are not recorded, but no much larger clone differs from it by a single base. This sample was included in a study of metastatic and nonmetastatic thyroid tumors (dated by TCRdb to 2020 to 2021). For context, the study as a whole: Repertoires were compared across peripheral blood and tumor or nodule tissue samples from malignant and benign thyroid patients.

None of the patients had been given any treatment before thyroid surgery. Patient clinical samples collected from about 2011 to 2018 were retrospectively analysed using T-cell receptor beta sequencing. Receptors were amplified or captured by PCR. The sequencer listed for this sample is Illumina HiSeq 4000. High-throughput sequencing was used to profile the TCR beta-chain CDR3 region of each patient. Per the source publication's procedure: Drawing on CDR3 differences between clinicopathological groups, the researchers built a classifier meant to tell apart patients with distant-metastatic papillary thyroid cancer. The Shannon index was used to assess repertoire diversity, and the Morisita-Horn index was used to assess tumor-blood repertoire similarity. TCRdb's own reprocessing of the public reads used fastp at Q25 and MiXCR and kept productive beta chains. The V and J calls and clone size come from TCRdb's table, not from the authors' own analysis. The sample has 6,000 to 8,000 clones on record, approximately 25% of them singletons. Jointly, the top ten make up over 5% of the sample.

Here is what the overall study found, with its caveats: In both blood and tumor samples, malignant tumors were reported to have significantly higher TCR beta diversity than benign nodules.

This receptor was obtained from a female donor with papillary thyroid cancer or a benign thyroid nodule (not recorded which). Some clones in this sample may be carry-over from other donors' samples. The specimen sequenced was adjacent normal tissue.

The bases read TGTGCCTGGAGTGACTCCTACGAGCAGTACTTC. Translated, this is CAWSDSYEQYF. In this chain, TRBV30 is recombined with TRBJ2-7; no D gene call is confident. From cysteine to phenylalanine, the CDR3 is 11 amino acids long. Here the CDR3 DNA is all that survives: 33 bases in frame from base 1. Looking up the germline V gene (reference sequence) yields CDR1 GTSNPN and CDR2 SVGIG. V lost 1 base and J lost 0 bases; the stretch between them is 1 base long.